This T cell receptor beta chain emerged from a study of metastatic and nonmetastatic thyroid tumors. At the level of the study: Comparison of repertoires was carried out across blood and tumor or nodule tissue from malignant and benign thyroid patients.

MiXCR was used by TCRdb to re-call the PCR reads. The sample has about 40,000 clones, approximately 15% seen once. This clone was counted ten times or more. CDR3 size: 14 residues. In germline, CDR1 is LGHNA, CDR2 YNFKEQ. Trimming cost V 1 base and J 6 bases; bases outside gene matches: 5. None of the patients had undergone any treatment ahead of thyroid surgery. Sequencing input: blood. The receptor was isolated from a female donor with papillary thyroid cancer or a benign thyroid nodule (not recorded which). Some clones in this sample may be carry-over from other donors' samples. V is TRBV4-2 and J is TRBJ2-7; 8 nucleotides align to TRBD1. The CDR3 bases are TGTGCCAGCAGCCAAGGGACAGGGCCATTCGAGCAGTACTTC. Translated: CASSQGTGPFEQYF.